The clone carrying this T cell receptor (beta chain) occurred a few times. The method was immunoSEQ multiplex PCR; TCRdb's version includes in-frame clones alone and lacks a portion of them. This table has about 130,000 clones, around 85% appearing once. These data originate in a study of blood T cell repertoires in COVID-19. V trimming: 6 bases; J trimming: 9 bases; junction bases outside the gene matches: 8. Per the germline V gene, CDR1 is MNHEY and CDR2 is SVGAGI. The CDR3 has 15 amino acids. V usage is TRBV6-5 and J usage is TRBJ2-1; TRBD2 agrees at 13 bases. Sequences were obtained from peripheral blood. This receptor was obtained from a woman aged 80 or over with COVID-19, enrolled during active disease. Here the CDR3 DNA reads TGTGCCAGCAGAACTACTAGCGGGAGGGGGGGTGAGCAGTTCTTC. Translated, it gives CASRTTSGRGGEQFF.